This T cell receptor (beta chain) was profiled in a study of T cells in tuberculosis. About the research overall: This South African cohort compared adolescents with or without latent tuberculosis against adults with active tuberculosis. Study observations and caveats: Active tuberculosis patients had shorter CDR3-alpha; the beta difference was nonsignificant.

Profiled with immunoSEQ multiplex PCR; TCRdb holds only in-frame clones, not every one. The sample includes tens of thousands of clones, around nine tenths seen only once; the top ten take 5% to 5.5%. About this clone: What it binds is not known.

CDR1 and CDR2 (germline): SEHNR, FQNEAQ (reference sequence). CDR3 size: 15 residues. V was trimmed by 1 base and J by 0 bases, leaving 7 bases between them. Indicated time point: new active TB diagnosis, blood taken before or within 7 days of starting treatment. Confirmation came from sputum smear and/or culture positivity for M. tuberculosis. Sequenced material: PBMCs, taken at tuberculosis diagnosis. The sequence derives from an adult with tuberculosis. The chain joins TRBV7-9 to TRBJ1-5; no clear D. DNA for the CDR3: TGTGCCAGCAGCTTAGGCGGGCCTAGCAATCAGCCCCAGCATTTT. It specifies CASSLGGPSNQPQHF. The full variable domain, with the rest looked up from reference TRBV7-9 and TRBJ1-5, is DTGVSQNPRHKITKRGQNVTFRCDPISEHNRLYWYRQTLGQGPEFLTYFQNEAQLEKSRLLSDRFSAERPKGSFSTLEIQRTEQGDSAMYLCASSLGGPSNQPQHFGDGTRLSIL.